Shown below are 25 T cell receptor beta chains from a single sample sequenced in a study of T cells in Graves' hyperthyroidism and ophthalmopathy. Amplification of TCR beta CDR3 regions used RNA as the template. First-round RT-PCR with HTBI primers amplified the TCR CDR3 region. TCRdb processed the multiplex PCR reads anew with MiXCR; each CDR3 protein has one entry. The profile shows around 760,000 distinct CDR3 sequences, roughly 32% of them singletons. The sequenced sample consisted of blood. The receptor source for this set is a woman aged 40 to 50 with Graves' hyperthyroidism.

This clonotype was recorded many times. The chain employs TRBV25-1 and TRBJ1-4; possibly TRBD1 for D (6 bases). Germline V gives CDR1 MGHDK, CDR2 SYGVNS. Trimming took off 4 bases at V and 8 bases at J, with 17 bases between the two ends. The length of the CDR3 is 15 residues. CDR3 in DNA: TGTGCCAGCAGTGCCAGGGCAGGGGTTGGAGAAAAACTGTTTTTT. Protein sequence: CASSARAGVGEKLFF.

This clonotype is a singleton in its sample. V usage is TRBV10-3 and J usage is TRBJ2-6, with D uncertain. CDR3 length: 13 residues. Germline V gene sequence: CDR1 ENHRY, CDR2 SYGVKD. Between the trimmed V and J ends, which lost 11 bases and 0 bases, there was a span of 8 bases. CDR3 protein: CALVASGANVLTF. The DNA for the CDR3 is TGTGCCCTCGTGGCCTCTGGGGCCAACGTCCTGACTTTC.

This clonotype has at least ten counts. The chain recombines TRBV6-5 with TRBJ2-5; D may correspond to TRBD1 or TRBD2 (5 bases each). This CDR3 is built from 14 residues. The germline V gene encodes CDR1 MNHEY and CDR2 SVGAGI. V shed 0 bases and J shed 4 bases, with 9 bases lying between them. As DNA, the CDR3 is TGTGCCAGCAGTTACTCGGGGGAAGGAGAGACCCAGTACTTC. Translated, it gives CASSYSGEGETQYF.

This clonotype was counted many times. V gene TRBV12-3 or TRBV12-4 combines with J gene TRBJ1-2; TRBD1 is a possible D gene (5 bases). This CDR3 has 15 residues. V was trimmed by 4 bases and J by 4 bases, leaving 16 bases between them. CDR3 DNA sequence: TGTGCCAGCAGTTACGCCTTGGACAAGCCCTATGGCTACACCTTC. Translation: CASSYALDKPYGYTF.

The sample holds a few counts of this clonotype. This chain links TRBV20-1 with TRBJ2-7; 10 positions match TRBD1. Per the germline V gene, CDR1 is DFQATT and CDR2 is SNEGSKA (reference sequence). This CDR3 comprises 13 residues. The V and J ends lost 5 bases and 2 bases, in that order; junction bases with no gene match: 3. Here the CDR3 reads CSAGDRGPYEQYF. CDR3 nucleotide sequence: TGCAGTGCTGGTGACAGGGGGCCCTACGAGCAGTACTTC.

This clonotype was counted between two and nine times. V is TRBV6-5 and J is TRBJ2-5; maybe TRBD2 (5 bases). Trimming removed 7 bases from V and 0 bases from J, with 12 bases in between. The CDR3 consists of 14 residues. CDR1 MNHEY and CDR2 SVGAGI come from the germline V gene. The CDR3 spells CASIRRGNQETQYF. The CDR3 DNA reads TGTGCCAGCATTCGAAGAGGGAACCAAGAGACCCAGTACTTC.

V is TRBV7-2 and J is TRBJ2-7; TRBD1 agrees at 9 bases. The germline CDR1 and CDR2 sequences are SGHTA and FQGNSA. V lost 2 bases to trimming and J lost 2 bases; unmatched junction nucleotides: 7. This CDR3 is 16 amino acids long. The CDR3: CASSLSRGQGTYEQYF. DNA for the CDR3: TGTGCCAGCAGCTTAAGCAGGGGACAGGGTACCTACGAGCAGTACTTC.

This clonotype was observed a handful of times. This sequence joins TRBV13 and TRBJ1-1, with 8 nucleotides matching TRBD1. With 4 bases clipped from V and 1 base from J, the junction kept 8 bases outside the gene matches. Looked up from germline, CDR1 is PRHDT and CDR2 is FYEKMQ (reference sequence). The CDR3 is 16 residues long. As DNA, the CDR3 is TGTGCCAGCAGCTCCAGGACAGGGTTGGGGAACACTGAAGCTTTCTTT. Amino acid sequence: CASSSRTGLGNTEAFF.

This rearrangement joins TRBV19 to TRBJ1-1, with unresolved D. V was pared by 5 bases and J by 3 bases, with 19 bases between. The CDR3 covers 16 residues. The germline gives CDR1 LNHDA, CDR2 SQIVND (reference sequence). In DNA form, the CDR3 reads TGTGCCAGTAGTCCAAAACATGCCCCGGTGGACACTGAAGCTTTCTTT. It translates to CASSPKHAPVDTEAFF.

Concerning this clonotype: An end of the junction differs from the germline gene, which may be a read error. The chain couples TRBV11-2 to TRBJ2-5; D unclear. The germline V gene has CDR1 SGHAT and CDR2 FQNNGV. The CDR3 runs 15 residues. CDR3 sequence: CASSASTGPQGTQYF. DNA for the CDR3: TGTGCCAGCAGCGCATCGACCGGGCCACAAGGGACCCAGTACTTC.

This clonotype appeared a single time. The chain uses TRBV16 and TRBJ2-2, with TRBD2 matching 12 bases. This CDR3 is 14 amino acids long. The J segment lost 7 bases and the V segment lost 7 bases, leaving 4 bases of the junction unmatched. Germline lookup yields CDR1 KGHSY and CDR2 FQNENV. CDR3 in DNA: TGTGCCAGCACCAGACTAGCGGGAGTCGGGGAGCTGTTTTTT. This codes for CASTRLAGVGELFF. The full variable domain, rest sourced from reference TRBV16 and TRBJ2-2, is GEEVAQTPKHLVRGEGQKAKLYCAPIKGHSYVFWYQQVLKNEFKFLISFQNENVFDETGMPKERFSAKCLPNSPCSLEIQATKLEDSAVYFCASTRLAGVGELFFGEGSRLTVL.

The chain is built from TRBV7-2 and TRBJ1-3; 8 positions agree with TRBD1. The V gene end was trimmed by 5 bases and the J gene end by 8 bases; junction bases not matched to a gene: 5. Per germline, CDR1 SGHTA and CDR2 FQGNSA. The CDR3 contains 13 residues. The CDR3 DNA is TGTGCCAGCAGCCGGGCAGGGGGCGACACCATATATTTT. Protein product: CASSRAGGDTIYF.

Concerning this clonotype itself: One end of the junction fails to match germline, which may point to a read error. This chain joins TRBV7-7 and TRBJ2-2; TRBD1 might be the D (6 bases). Germline V CDR1 and CDR2: SSHAT, FNYEAQ (reference sequence). The length of the CDR3 is 18 residues. The CDR3 is CASSPFPWRTENTGELFF. The CDR3 region has the DNA TGTGCTAGCAGCCCATTTCCGTGGAGGACAGAGAACACCGGGGAGCTGTTTTTT.

The chain has TRBV4-1 and TRBJ2-7; tentatively, D is TRBD2 (5 bases). Looked up from germline, CDR1 is MGHRA and CDR2 is YSYEKL. The ends were cut back, 1 base at V and 0 bases at J, with 10 bases in the middle. The length of the CDR3 is 15 residues. CDR3 region: CASSQAVGDSYEQYF. CDR3 nucleotide sequence: TGCGCCAGCAGCCAAGCTGTCGGGGACTCCTACGAGCAGTACTTC.

This chain joins TRBV11-2 and TRBJ1-5; TRBD1 is a possible D gene (5 bases). CDR1 is SGHAT, CDR2 FQNNGV, per germline. The CDR3 covers 17 residues. Trimming cost V 5 bases and J 2 bases, with 19 bases left between them. CDR3 in amino acids: CASSRTGLGVGNQPQHF. CDR3 nucleotides: TGTGCCAGCAGCCGGACGGGATTGGGGGTTGGCAATCAGCCCCAGCATTTT.

There are a few counts of this clonotype. The chain has TRBV24-1 and TRBJ1-2, with a weak D call TRBD1 (5 bases). The CDR3 contains 13 residues. V was shortened by 9 bases and J by 7 bases, with 17 bases between the two germline ends. CDR1 and CDR2 (germline): KGHDR, SFDVKD. The CDR3 DNA is TGTGCCACCGAAGGCAGGGAGGAAGGTGGCTACACCTTC. It codes for CATEGREEGGYTF.

This clonotype was found many times. The V and J genes are TRBV7-8 and TRBJ1-6; 8 bases match TRBD1. With V trimmed by 6 bases and J by 10 bases, 11 bases remained unmatched. Per germline, CDR1 SGHVS and CDR2 FQNEAQ. This CDR3 has 15 residues. The CDR3 coding sequence is TGTGCCAGCAGACCTGGGACAGGCCAAGGGTCACCCCTCCACTTT. This encodes CASRPGTGQGSPLHF.

A few counts support this clonotype. The rearrangement joins TRBV7-9 to TRBJ1-1; 7 bases are a match to TRBD1. J was trimmed by 8 bases and V by 6 bases; bases with no gene match: 12. In germline, CDR1 is SEHNR, CDR2 FQNEAQ (reference sequence). The CDR3 extends over 14 amino acids. The CDR3 DNA follows: TGTGCCAGCAGTCAAGCGGGTAGACAGGGAGAAGCTTTCTTT. Translated: CASSQAGRQGEAFF.

The chain carries TRBV2 and TRBJ1-3, with a tentative D call TRBD1 (5 bases). The CDR3 runs to 15 residues. Per the germline V gene, CDR1 is SNHLY and CDR2 is FYNNEI. V was pared by 1 base and J by 4 bases, with 11 bases between. Here the CDR3 reads CASSEGPGLGNTIYF. In DNA form, the CDR3 reads TGTGCCAGCAGTGAAGGACCGGGGCTCGGAAACACCATATATTTT.

The V call is TRBV12-3 or TRBV12-4, the J call TRBJ2-2; D is unresolved. V gave up 6 bases and J gave up 5 bases, with 16 bases separating them. There are 15 residues in the CDR3. CDR3 bases: TGTGCCAGCAGCTTGGGTCAGCCAGGTACCGGGGAGCTGTTTTTT. This translates into CASSLGQPGTGELFF.

This clonotype was counted a few times. The chain has TRBV7-9 and TRBJ1-3; D might be TRBD1 (5 bases). The CDR3 length is 16 residues. In germline, CDR1 is SEHNR, CDR2 FQNEAQ (reference sequence). The V and J ends lost 5 bases and 2 bases respectively, with 16 bases between them. The CDR3 nucleotides read TGTGCCAGCAGCCCGCAACAGGACCCGACTGGAAACACCATATATTTT. Amino acids: CASSPQQDPTGNTIYF.

Ten or more counts support this clonotype. This chain connects TRBV2 to TRBJ2-5; no definite D call. Deletions cut 4 bases from V and 2 bases from J, with 8 bases between. Germline V gene lookup returns CDR1 SNHLY and CDR2 FYNNEI. This CDR3 has 13 amino acids. The CDR3 bases are TGTGCCAGCAGTGTGTCAGGACAAGAGACCCAGTACTTC. Amino acids: CASSVSGQETQYF.

The V call is TRBV7-2, the J call TRBJ1-2, with D perhaps matching TRBD1 (6 bases). Germline V lookup: CDR1 SGHTA, CDR2 FQGNSA. The CDR3 length is 18 residues. The V end was cut by 4 bases, the J end by 4 bases, with 25 bases between. CDR3 in amino acids: CASSYTTPDSYPFYGYTF. Here the CDR3 DNA reads TGTGCCAGCAGCTACACGACCCCGGACAGCTACCCCTTCTATGGCTACACCTTC.

A word on this clonotype: At one of its ends the junction is not consistent with the germline gene, which may arise from a read error. The rearrangement joins TRBV2 to TRBJ2-5; TRBD1 aligns across 9 bases. Germline V gene sequence: CDR1 SNHLY, CDR2 FYNNEI. The CDR3 is 14 residues long. In nucleotides, the CDR3 is TGTGCCATCAGTGGGACAGGGTCCTACGAGACCCAGTACTTC. Translating it yields CAISGTGSYETQYF.

This clonotype occurred many times. This rearrangement joins TRBV25-1 to TRBJ1-4; D remains ambiguous. CDR3 length: 15 residues. V lost 3 bases to trimming and J lost 4 bases, with 12 bases between them. Germline V gives CDR1 MGHDK, CDR2 SYGVNS. CDR3 sequence (DNA): TGTGCCAGCAGTGAGAAGTCAAGAAGTAATGAAAAACTGTTTTTT. Translating gives CASSEKSRSNEKLFF.